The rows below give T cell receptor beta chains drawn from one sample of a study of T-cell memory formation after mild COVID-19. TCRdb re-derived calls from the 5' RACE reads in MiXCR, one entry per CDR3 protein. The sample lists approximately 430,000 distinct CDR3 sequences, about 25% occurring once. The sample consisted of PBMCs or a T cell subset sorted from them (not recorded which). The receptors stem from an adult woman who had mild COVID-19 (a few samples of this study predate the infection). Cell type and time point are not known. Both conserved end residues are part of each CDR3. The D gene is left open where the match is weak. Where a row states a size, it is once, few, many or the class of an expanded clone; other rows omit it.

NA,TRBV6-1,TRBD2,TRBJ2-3,TGTGCCAGCAGTGAAGCACTAGCGGGGGCTCTTTCTACGCAGTATTTT,CASSEALAGALSTQYF
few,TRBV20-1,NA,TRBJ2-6,TGCAGTGCTCACAGGGGAGGGTCGTCTGGGGCCAACGTCCTGACTTTC,CSAHRGGSSGANVLTF
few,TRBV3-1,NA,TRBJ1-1,TGTGCCAGCAGCCAAGACCCAGGGTGGGGGCCGAACACTGAAGCTTTCTTT,CASSQDPGWGPNTEAFF
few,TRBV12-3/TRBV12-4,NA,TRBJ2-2,TGTGCCAGCAGTGGCCGGGACTCATACTCCCTCACCGGGGAGCTGTTTTTT,CASSGRDSYSLTGELFF
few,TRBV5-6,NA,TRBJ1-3,TGTGCCAGCAGCTTTACCAACAGGGACCACTCTGGAAACACCATATATTTT,CASSFTNRDHSGNTIYF
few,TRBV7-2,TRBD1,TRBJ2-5,TGTGCCAGCAACTACAGGGGACAAGAGACCCAGTACTTC,CASNYRGQETQYF
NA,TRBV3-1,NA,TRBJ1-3,TGTGCCAGCAGCAACGGGGTCTCTGGAAACACCATATATTTT,CASSNGVSGNTIYF
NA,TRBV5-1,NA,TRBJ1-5,TGCGCCAGCAGCTTGGAGGCAGGGCATAGCAATCAGCCCCAGCATTTT,CASSLEAGHSNQPQHF
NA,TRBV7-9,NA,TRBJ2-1,TGTGCCAGCAATAAGGGCCCGTTC,CASNKGPF
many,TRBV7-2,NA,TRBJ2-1,TGTGCCAGCAGCCGGGCCTACAATGAGCAGTTCTTC,CASSRAYNEQFF
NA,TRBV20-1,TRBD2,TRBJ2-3,TGCAGTGCCAGTAGCGGGGGGGTACCGTCTCCAACAATAGATACGCAGTATTTT,CSASSGGVPSPTIDTQYF
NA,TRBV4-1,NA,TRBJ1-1,TGCGCCAGCAGCTCCCTCCTCAGGGGTAAGGGAGGCACTGAAGCTTTCTTT,CASSSLLRGKGGTEAFF
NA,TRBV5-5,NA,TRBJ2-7,TGTGCCAGCAGCCGCACAGGGTCGGGGTACGAGCAGTACTTC,CASSRTGSGYEQYF
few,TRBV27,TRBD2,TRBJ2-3,TGTGCCAGCAGACGAGGGACTAGCGGGGGAGCTAGCACAGATACGCAGTATTTT,CASRRGTSGGASTDTQYF
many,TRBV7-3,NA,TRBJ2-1,TGTGCCAGCAGCCTGACGCGGGACAATGAGCAGTTCTTC,CASSLTRDNEQFF
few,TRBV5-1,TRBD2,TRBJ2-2,TGCGCCAGCAGCTTGGGGACTAGCGGCGGTACCGGGGAGCTGTTTTTT,CASSLGTSGGTGELFF
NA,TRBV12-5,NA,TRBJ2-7,TGTGCTAGTGGTTTGGTAAACCTCCTATCCAACGAGCAGTACTTC,CASGLVNLLSNEQYF
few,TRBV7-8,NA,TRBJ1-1,TGTGCCAGCAGCTTTGCGGTGAACACTGAAGCTTTCTTT,CASSFAVNTEAFF
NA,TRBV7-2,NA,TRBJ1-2,TGTGCCAGCAGCTTAGCGGTGGGCGACTATGGCTACACCTTC,CASSLAVGDYGYTF
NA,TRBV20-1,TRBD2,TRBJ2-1,TGCAGTGCTAGAGATTTGGGGGGAGGGCCAAATGAGCAGTTCTTC,CSARDLGGGPNEQFF
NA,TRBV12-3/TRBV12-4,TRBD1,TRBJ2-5,TGTGCCAGCAGTTCCTGGACAGGGGGGGAGACCCAGTACTTC,CASSSWTGGETQYF
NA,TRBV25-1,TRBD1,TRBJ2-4,TGTGCCACTACCGGACAGGCCCCGGGAAACATTCAGTACTTC,CATTGQAPGNIQYF
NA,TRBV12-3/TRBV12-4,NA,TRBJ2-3,TGTGCCAGCAGTCTTAAGCTTCTTTCCCCCACAGATACGCAGTATTTT,CASSLKLLSPTDTQYF
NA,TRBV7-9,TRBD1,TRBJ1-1,TGTGCCAGCATGACAGGGGGAAACACTGAAGCTTTCTTT,CASMTGGNTEAFF
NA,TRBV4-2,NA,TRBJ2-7,TGTGCCAGCAGCTCGCTCGGGTTGGCAGGTATAGGTGTGGGGCACTACGAGCAGTACTTC,CASSSLGLAGIGVGHYEQYF
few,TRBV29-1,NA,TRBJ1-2,TGCAGCGTTGAAAGTCTAGGGGACGGCTACACCTTC,CSVESLGDGYTF
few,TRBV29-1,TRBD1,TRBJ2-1,TGCAGCGGGGACAGGGGGTCCTACAATGAGCAGTTCTTC,CSGDRGSYNEQFF
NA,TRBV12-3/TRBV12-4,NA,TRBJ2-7,TGTGCCAGCAGTTTCTTACAGACCTACGAGCAGTACTTC,CASSFLQTYEQYF
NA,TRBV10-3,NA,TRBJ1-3,TGTGCCATCAGTGAGTCTAAGGGGATCTCTGGAAACACCATATATTTT,CAISESKGISGNTIYF
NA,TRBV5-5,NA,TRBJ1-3,TGTGCCAGCAGCTTGGATATAGGAGCCTCTGGAAACACCATATATTTT,CASSLDIGASGNTIYF
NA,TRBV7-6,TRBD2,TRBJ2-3,TGTGCCAGCAGCTTAGCGCCGGGACTAGCGGGCTTCAACACAGATACGCAGTATTTT,CASSLAPGLAGFNTDTQYF
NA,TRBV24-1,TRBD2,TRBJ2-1,TGTGCCACCAGTCCCGCTAGCGGGGGGGGCAATGAGCAGTTCTTC,CATSPASGGGNEQFF
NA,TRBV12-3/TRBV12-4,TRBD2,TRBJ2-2,TGTGCCACCAAGGGAGGGACCCCCACCGGGGAGCTGTTTTTT,CATKGGTPTGELFF
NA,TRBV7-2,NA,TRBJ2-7,TGTGCCAGCAGCTTGGTGTTCCGGGTTAAGGCCGCCGACGAGCAGTACTTC,CASSLVFRVKAADEQYF
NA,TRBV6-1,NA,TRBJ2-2,TGTGCCAGCAGTGACGCTGTTCGGAACACCGGGGAGCTGTTTTTT,CASSDAVRNTGELFF
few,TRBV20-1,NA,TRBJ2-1,TGCAGTGCTAGAGCTAGAATAGGGGGGGACGTGGATGAGCAGTTCTTC,CSARARIGGDVDEQFF
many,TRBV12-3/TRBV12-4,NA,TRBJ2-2,TGTGCCAGCAGTTCCCACAGGGCCGGGGAGCTGTTTTTT,CASSSHRAGELFF
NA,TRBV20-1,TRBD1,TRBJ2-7,TGCAGTGCTGGGGGACAGGGGGATATCTACGAGCAGTACTTC,CSAGGQGDIYEQYF
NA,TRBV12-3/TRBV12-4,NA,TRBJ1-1,TGTGCCAGCAGTTCACAGCCGTACATGAACACTGAAGCTTTCTTT,CASSSQPYMNTEAFF
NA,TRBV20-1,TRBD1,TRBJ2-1,TGCAGTGCTAGGGCCTTGGACAGGGGAAATGAGCAGTTCTTC,CSARALDRGNEQFF
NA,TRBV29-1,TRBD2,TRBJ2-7,TGCAGCGTTGAGGCTAGCGGGTACGAGCAGTACTTC,CSVEASGYEQYF
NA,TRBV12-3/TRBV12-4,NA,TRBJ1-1,TGTGCCAGCAAGCGATCAGGGGCAATAAATGAAGCTTTCTTT,CASKRSGAINEAFF